This T cell receptor (beta chain) emerged from a study of regulatory T cells in long-lasting Graves disease. This clonotype was seen at least ten times. The CDR3 runs 14 residues. V dropped 10 bases and J dropped 5; count of bases not matched to a gene: 11. The TCR beta library used iRepertoire HTBI primers with Arm-PCR amplification of CDR3. TCRdb called the multiplex PCR reads again in MiXCR, with one record for every CDR3 protein. The sample contains about 530,000 distinct CDR3 sequences, more than 15% of which appear only once. Indicated time point: newly diagnosed GD, antithyroid drugs for less than 3 months. After RNA was extracted from PBMCs, the TCR library was made from it. Separately, the same data were catalogued under a study of T cells in Graves' hyperthyroidism and ophthalmopathy.

Sequences were derived from peripheral blood mononuclear cells (PBMCs), sampled at new diagnosis, from a patient treated with antithyroid drugs. The chain links TRBV12-3 or TRBV12-4 to TRBJ1-5; 7 bases align to TRBD1. The source of this sequence is a woman aged 35-65 years with Graves disease. The chain's CDR3 is CANSATGRYQPQHF. The CDR3 bases are TGTGCCAACAGCGCGACAGGGCGTTATCAGCCCCAGCATTTT.